This TCR beta chain was retrieved from a study of metastatic and nonmetastatic thyroid tumors. Turning to the study itself: The comparison covered peripheral blood and tumor or nodule tissue in malignant and benign thyroid patients.

Trimming cost V 8 bases and J 4 bases, with 14 bases left between them. The CDR3 length is 13 residues. The V gene's germline CDR1 is SGHDN and CDR2 FVKESK. TCRdb reassembled clones from the PCR reads with MiXCR. The data show 30,000 to 35,000 clones, 25% to 30% seen once. This clone was recorded many times. Patients were all untreated before their thyroid surgery. The chain employs TRBV14 and TRBJ2-5, with D possibly TRBD1 on 6 matching bases. The clonotype comes from a female donor with papillary thyroid cancer or a benign thyroid nodule (not recorded which). Some clones in this sample may be carry-over from other donors' samples. The sequencing sample was made of blood. The CDR3 bases are TGTGCCAGCTCACAGGGTAATGGAGAGACCCAGTACTTC. Its translation is CASSQGNGETQYF.